A single sample gave rise to the 2 T cell receptor beta chains below, sequenced in a study of TIL therapy for anti-PD-1-resistant metastatic lung cancer. Time point noted: pre-treatment sample, taken before nivolumab and TIL therapy. Pleural nodules or supraclavicular lymph nodes made up most of the excised metastases sampled. Sequencing used immunoSEQ v3. Profiled with immunoSEQ multiplex PCR; TCRdb holds only in-frame clones, not every one. The sample consists of 45,000 to 60,000 clones, 60% to 85% of them appearing once. The source material was tumor tissue, sampled at baseline. These receptors all stem from a person aged 25-85 years with non-small cell lung cancer.

V gene TRBV6-1 combines with J gene TRBJ2-7; possible D gene TRBD2, 6 bases. From germline, CDR1 is MNHNS and CDR2 SASEGT. The CDR3 runs to 14 residues. Trimming took 7 bases from V and 2 from J, leaving 15 bases between them. The CDR3 loop reads CASTLGGRTYEQYF. The CDR3 DNA sequence: TGTGCCAGCACCTTGGGTGGGAGGACCTACGAGCAGTACTTC.

This clone was picked up many times. This rearrangement joins TRBV18 to TRBJ1-5; the D gene is possibly TRBD1 (5 bases). Germline lookup yields CDR1 KGHSH and CDR2 LQKENI. V lost 3 bases and J lost 6, with 12 bases in between. CDR3 size: 14 residues. CDR3 sequence (DNA): TGTGCCAGCTCACCCGACAGTGGAAGTCAGCCCCAGCATTTT. This translates into CASSPDSGSQPQHF. Based on the CDR3 plus reference TRBV18 and TRBJ1-5, the full variable domain is NAGVMQNPRHLVRRRGQEARLRCSPMKGHSHVYWYRQLPEEGLKFMVYLQKENIIDESGMPKERFSAEFPKEGPSILRIQQVVRGDSAAYFCASSPDSGSQPQHFGDGTRLSIL.